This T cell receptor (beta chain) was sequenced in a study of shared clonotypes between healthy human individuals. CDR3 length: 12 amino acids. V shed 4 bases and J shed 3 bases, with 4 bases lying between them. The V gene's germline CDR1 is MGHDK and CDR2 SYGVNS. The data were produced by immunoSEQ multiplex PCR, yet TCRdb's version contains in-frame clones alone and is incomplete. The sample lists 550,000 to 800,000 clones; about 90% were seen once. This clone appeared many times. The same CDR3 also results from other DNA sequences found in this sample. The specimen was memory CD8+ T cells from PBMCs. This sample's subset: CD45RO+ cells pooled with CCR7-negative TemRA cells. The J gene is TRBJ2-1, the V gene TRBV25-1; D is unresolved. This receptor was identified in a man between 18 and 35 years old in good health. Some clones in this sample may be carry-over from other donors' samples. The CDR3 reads CASSVSYNEQFF. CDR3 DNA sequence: TGTGCCAGCAGTGTAAGCTACAATGAGCAGTTCTTC.